The clone carrying this T cell receptor beta chain was counted between two and nine times. This specimen belongs to a study of blood T cell repertoires in COVID-19. Study information: Material from acute and convalescent COVID-19 was sourced from the United States, Italy and Spain. The cDNA or gDNA used as material had been derived from T cells, B-cell-depleted T cells, or PBMCs.

Authors' processing steps: Nucleated cell number was recorded as an estimate derived from reference gene primer amplification. This table comes from immunoSEQ multiplex PCR, and its TCRdb copy is limited to in-frame clones, with some not included. For V, J and clone size, that table is used; D and trimming come from the DNA. The sample lists roughly 140,000 clones; approximately 80% were seen once. Trimming took 8 bases from V and 1 from J, leaving 14 bases between them. CDR1 and CDR2 (germline): MNHEY, SMNVEV (reference sequence). The CDR3 runs to 14 residues. The sample comprised peripheral blood. The TCR originated in a human donor in a cohort sampled during active COVID-19. The chain combines TRBV27 with TRBJ1-1; the D gene is possibly TRBD1 (5 bases). CDR3 nucleotides: TGTGCCAGCGTCCTGGGGCATTGGAACACTGAAGCTTTCTTT. This codes for CASVLGHWNTEAFF.